The entry that follows covers one T cell receptor beta chain sequence. Its antigen remains unknown. With 2 bases removed from V and 6 bases from J, the gap between germline ends came to 15 bases. The CDR3 is 15 amino acids. Germline V gives CDR1 LGHDT, CDR2 YNNKEL (reference sequence). The data derive from a study of T-cell memory formation after mild COVID-19. Employing constant-segment primers, 5'RACE generated TCR alpha and TCR beta cDNA libraries bearing sample barcodes and UMIs. Using its own MiXCR run on the 5' RACE reads, TCRdb lists one record per CDR3 protein. The table lists some 300,000 distinct CDR3 sequences, around 20% of them singletons. General study points: Contracting CD8+ clones were enriched in EMRA, CD4+ mainly in CM and EM. From day 15 to 85, contracting clones were balanced between CD4 and CD8, whereas later expanders leaned toward CD4+.

The chain employs TRBV3-1 and TRBJ2-3; maybe TRBD2 (6 bases). Sequenced sample: PBMCs or a T cell subset sorted from them (not recorded which). This clonotype was sampled from a man aged 18 to 29 who had mild COVID-19 (a few samples of this study predate the infection). Cell type and time point are not known. CDR3 nucleotide sequence: TGTGCCAGCAGCCAATCGGGACTTATGGGGGATACGCAGTATTTT. Its translation is CASSQSGLMGDTQYF.